Presented here are 26 T cell receptor beta chains from one specimen sequenced in a study of blood T cell repertoires in COVID-19. Sequenced by immunoSEQ multiplex PCR; TCRdb stores in-frame clones only, minus some. The data contain over 200,000 clones, approximately 85% of them singletons. The sequenced sample was PBMCs or T cells enriched from blood (not recorded which). The receptors derive from a woman in her fifties or sixties who had recovered from COVID-19.

The genes are TRBV28 and TRBJ2-5, with 8 bases aligning to TRBD2. Germline lookup yields CDR1 MDHEN and CDR2 SYDVKM. This CDR3 is 16 amino acids long. V gave up 2 bases and J gave up 2 bases; unmatched junction bases: 7. The CDR3 sequence is CASSLGIAGTQETQYF. CDR3 DNA sequence: TGTGCCAGCAGTTTAGGTATAGCGGGAACTCAAGAGACCCAGTACTTC.

The chain links TRBV5-1 to TRBJ1-3, with no clear D. The CDR3 has 16 amino acids. Trimming cost V 1 base and J 0 bases, with 11 bases left between them. Germline V lookup: CDR1 SGHRS, CDR2 YFSETQ. DNA of the CDR3: TGCGCCAGCAGCTTGATGGAGGCAAGCTCTGGAAACACCATATATTTT. It is translated as CASSLMEASSGNTIYF.

This chain connects TRBV19 to TRBJ2-7; unclear D gene. The V end lost 3 bases, the J end lost 1 base, and 13 bases lay between the germline ends. Germline CDR1 is LNHDA and CDR2 is SQIVND (reference sequence). The CDR3 spans 15 residues. CDR3: CASSIYSRNSYEQYF. The CDR3 region has the DNA TGTGCCAGTAGTATTTATTCGCGAAATTCCTACGAGCAGTACTTC.

Remarks on this clone: One junction end disagrees with the germline gene, perhaps due to a read error. The rearrangement links TRBV5-1 to TRBJ1-1, with a possible D match to TRBD1 (6 bases). Germline V gene data show CDR1 as SGHRS and CDR2 as YFSETQ. The CDR3 runs 14 residues. This CDR3 is CASSLDSSNTEAFF. The CDR3 DNA reads TGCGCCAGCAGTTTGGACAGCTCGAACACTGAAGCTTTCTTT. The variable domain in full, with the rest retrieved from reference TRBV5-1 and TRBJ1-1, is KAGVTQTPRYLIKTRGQQVTLSCSPISGHRSVSWYQQTPGQGLQFLFEYFSETQRNKGNFPGRFSGRQFSNSRSEMNVSTLELGDSALYLCASSLDSSNTEAFFGQGTRLTVV.

This chain uses TRBV2 with TRBJ2-1; no definite D call. The V and J ends lost 3 bases and 8 bases respectively, with 5 bases between them. CDR3 size: 11 residues. CDR1 SNHLY and CDR2 FYNNEI come from the germline V gene. CDR3 loop: CASSDYHEQFF. The CDR3 region has the DNA TGTGCCAGCAGTGACTATCATGAGCAGTTCTTC.

This chain links TRBV24-1 with TRBJ2-3, with 8 nucleotides matching TRBD2. The CDR3 contains 16 residues. The trim removed 3 bases at V and 2 bases at J, leaving 6 bases unmatched. The germline V gene encodes CDR1 KGHDR and CDR2 SFDVKD. In nucleotides, the CDR3 is TGTGCCACCAGTGATACCGGGACTAGGCACACAGATACGCAGTATTTT. It is translated as CATSDTGTRHTDTQYF.

The chain joins TRBV19 to TRBJ2-5; D is possibly TRBD2 (6 bases). The CDR3 runs 16 residues. The germline CDR1 and CDR2 sequences are LNHDA and SQIVND (reference sequence). V lost 5 bases and J lost 5, with 21 bases in between. This CDR3 is CASSPGGRSIGETQYF. DNA for the CDR3: TGTGCCAGTAGTCCCGGGGGACGGAGTATTGGGGAGACCCAGTACTTC.

This clone is medium-sized. This chain uses TRBV29-1 with TRBJ2-2; D perhaps matches TRBD1 (6 bases). CDR3 size: 11 residues. V was pared by 6 bases and J by 15 bases, with 17 bases between. CDR1 and CDR2 from the germline V gene are SQVTM and ANQGSEA. As DNA, the CDR3 is TGCAGCGTGGTATTACAGGGTATGATGTTTTTT. Translation gives CSVVLQGMMFF.

The chain joins TRBV7-6 to TRBJ2-7, with 10 nucleotides matching TRBD1. Trimming at V came to 6 bases and at J to 4 bases, leaving 3 bases not matched to a gene. Germline V CDR1 and CDR2: SGHVS, FNYEAQ. This CDR3 has 13 amino acids. CDR3 DNA: TGTGCCAGCAGTCCGGACAGGGGGTACGAGCAGTACTTC. Protein sequence: CASSPDRGYEQYF.

The CDR3 bases are TGCGCCAGCAGCTTGTACGGCTCTGGAAACACCATATATTTT. It encodes CASSLYGSGNTIYF. This rearrangement joins TRBV5-1 to TRBJ1-3; the D is unclear. V gave up 1 base and J gave up 0 bases, with 5 bases separating them. The CDR3 is 14 amino acids. Germline V gene lookup returns CDR1 SGHRS and CDR2 YFSETQ.

The rearrangement joins TRBV3-1 (or the pseudogene TRBV3-2) to TRBJ1-1; 8 nucleotides line up with TRBD1. Germline assignment: CDR1 LGHDT and CDR2 YNNKEL (reference sequence). J lost 1 base, V lost 4 bases, and 2 bases had no gene match. This CDR3 is 14 amino acids long. The DNA for the CDR3 is TGTGCCAGCAGCCGCGGACAGGGGAACACTGAAGCTTTCTTT. Its protein product is CASSRGQGNTEAFF.

The DNA for the CDR3 is TGTGCCAGCGGAACGGGACTCAGCTACGAGCAGTACTTC. This encodes CASGTGLSYEQYF. The chain links TRBV28 to TRBJ2-7, with a possible D match to TRBD2 (6 bases). The CDR3 consists of 13 residues. Per the germline V gene, CDR1 is MDHEN and CDR2 is SYDVKM. Trimming pared 8 bases from V and 3 bases from J, leaving 14 bases between.

This clone was counted a few times. The V call is TRBV7-9, the J call TRBJ2-3; 7 bases align to TRBD1. CDR1 is SEHNR and CDR2 is FQNEAQ in the germline V gene (reference sequence). After removal of 6 bases from V and 6 bases from J, the junction contained 6 bases not matched to a gene. CDR3 size: 13 residues. CDR3 in amino acids: CASSQTGWDTQYF. DNA for the CDR3: TGTGCCAGCAGTCAGACAGGGTGGGATACGCAGTATTTT. Full variable domain (outside the CDR3, taken from reference TRBV7-9 and TRBJ2-3): DTGVSQNPRHKITKRGQNVTFRCDPISEHNRLYWYRQTLGQGPEFLTYFQNEAQLEKSRLLSDRFSAERPKGSFSTLEIQRTEQGDSAMYLCASSQTGWDTQYFGPGTRLTVL.

The genes are TRBV7-3 and TRBJ1-2; 10 nucleotides line up with TRBD1. The V gene end was trimmed by 3 bases and the J gene end by 8 bases; junction bases not matched to a gene: 3. Germline CDR1 and CDR2: SGHTA and FQGTGA. There are 13 residues in the CDR3. The CDR3 reads CASSFDRGRGYTF. The CDR3 DNA is TGTGCCAGCAGCTTCGACAGGGGGCGAGGCTACACCTTC.

The chain is built from TRBV9 and TRBJ2-3; weak D call: TRBD2 (6 bases). The CDR3 loop spans 19 amino acids. Trimming stripped 0 bases from V and 0 bases from J, with 20 bases between. CDR1 and CDR2 from the germline V gene are SGDLS and YYNGEE. CDR3 residues: CASSVEVDGRDTSTDTQYF. The CDR3 nucleotides read TGTGCCAGCAGCGTAGAAGTCGACGGGCGGGATACTAGCACAGATACGCAGTATTTT.

V and J are TRBV28 and TRBJ2-7, with 12 positions matching TRBD1. Germline V CDR1 and CDR2: MDHEN, SYDVKM. V dropped 9 bases and J dropped 9; count of bases not matched to a gene: 9. The CDR3 covers 13 residues. DNA of the CDR3: TGTGCCAGTCGAGGGACAGGGGGCGTCGGGCAGTACTTC. As protein: CASRGTGGVGQYF.

The chain carries TRBV27 and TRBJ2-3, with 10 bases fitting TRBD2. With V trimmed by 5 bases and J by 0 bases, 14 bases remained unmatched. CDR1 and CDR2 from the germline V gene are MNHEY and SMNVEV (reference sequence). The CDR3 runs to 19 residues. CDR3 sequence reads: CASSLGLAAFPGSTDTQYF. As DNA, the CDR3 is TGTGCCAGCAGTCTCGGACTAGCGGCTTTCCCCGGCAGCACAGATACGCAGTATTTT.

The chain employs TRBV20-1 and TRBJ2-7; 7 bases align to TRBD1. The CDR3 sequence is 11 residues long. Germline-derived CDR1 and CDR2 are DFQATT and SNEGSKA (reference sequence). V lost 6 bases, J lost 4 bases, and 3 bases stayed unmatched. CDR3 bases: TGCAGTGCCCGGACAGGTTACGAGCAGTACTTC. This gives the protein CSARTGYEQYF.

This chain connects TRBV10-3 to TRBJ1-1, with 7 bases matching TRBD1. The trim removed 3 bases at V and 1 base at J, leaving 5 bases unmatched. In germline, CDR1 is ENHRY, CDR2 SYGVKD. The CDR3 loop spans 15 amino acids. The CDR3: CAISEEGAWNTEAFF. The CDR3 DNA is TGTGCCATCAGTGAAGAGGGGGCGTGGAACACTGAAGCTTTCTTT.

The chain has TRBV6-5 and TRBJ1-4; the match to TRBD1 covers 7 bases. Germline V gene sequence: CDR1 MNHEY, CDR2 SVGAGI. This CDR3 contains 14 residues. V lost 8 bases to trimming and J lost 5 bases; unmatched junction nucleotides: 8. CDR3 in DNA: TGTGCCAGCTCACAGGGGAGGCAAAATGAAAAACTGTTTTTT. Amino acids: CASSQGRQNEKLFF.

The chain recombines TRBV6-1 with TRBJ1-5, with unresolved D. Deletions cut 3 bases from V and 7 bases from J, with 10 bases between. The CDR3 is 13 residues long. Looked up from germline, CDR1 is MNHNS and CDR2 is SASEGT. CDR3 in amino acids: CASSETRQQPQHF. In DNA, the CDR3 is TGTGCCAGCAGTGAGACACGCCAGCAGCCCCAGCATTTT.

In DNA, the CDR3 is TGTGCCAGCAGCCCCAGGGGCTACAATGAGCAGTTCTTC. It encodes CASSPRGYNEQFF. The chain employs TRBV3-1 (or the pseudogene TRBV3-2) and TRBJ2-1; D might be TRBD1 (6 bases). Trimming left V 4 bases short and J 3 bases short, with 7 bases between. Germline V CDR1 and CDR2: LGHDT, YNNKEL (reference sequence). The CDR3 consists of 13 residues.

The rearrangement joins TRBV5-1 to TRBJ2-3, with TRBD2 matching over 10 bases. Trimming removed 2 bases from V and 5 bases from J; junction bases left unmatched: 5. The CDR3 spans 15 residues. Germline V gene sequence: CDR1 SGHRS, CDR2 YFSETQ. The CDR3 bases are TGCGCCAGCAGCTTTCGAGCGGGAGGGGGAGATACGCAGTATTTT. It yields the protein CASSFRAGGGDTQYF.

This chain joins TRBV19 and TRBJ2-7; D is perhaps TRBD2 (5 bases). CDR1 is LNHDA, CDR2 SQIVND, per germline (reference sequence). The V end lost 7 bases, the J end lost 4 bases, and 20 bases lay between the germline ends. This CDR3 spans 15 amino acids. CDR3 in amino acids: CASTPAYTGIYEQYF. In DNA, the CDR3 is TGTGCCAGTACCCCGGCATATACGGGAATATACGAGCAGTACTTC.

This chain connects TRBV7-8 to TRBJ2-5; TRBD1 matches 8 bases. After removal of 6 bases from V and 1 base from J, the junction contained 4 bases not matched to a gene. CDR3 size: 14 residues. Germline-derived CDR1 and CDR2 are SGHVS and FQNEAQ. The CDR3 DNA reads TGTGCCAGCAGTCGGACAGGGCTCCAAGAGACCCAGTACTTC. Residues: CASSRTGLQETQYF.

This chain uses TRBV19 with TRBJ1-1, with D perhaps matching TRBD1 (6 bases). CDR1 is LNHDA, CDR2 SQIVND, per germline (reference sequence). The CDR3 is 17 amino acids. The V end was cut by 7 bases, the J end by 5 bases, with 26 bases between. This CDR3 reads CASTFRGRVRRKTEAFF. The DNA for the CDR3 is TGTGCCAGTACCTTCAGGGGCCGGGTCAGGAGAAAGACTGAAGCTTTCTTT.